This T cell receptor beta chain appears in the sequencing data of a study of cytomegalovirus exposure and HLA in healthy donors. Study-level background: One earlier analysis, a look at 150 million to 200 million T cells, found more than 100 million unique TCR beta sequences. Membership in the Caucasian-associated ancestry cluster was found for 65% to 85% of about 430 genotyped donors. General study points: CMV serostatus was the only recorded immune exposure for donors. Prediction of most subjects' HLA-A and HLA-B alleles by TCR beta sequences was reportedly accurate.

Details on this clone: Antigen: not known.

60 Vbeta and 13 Jbeta primers were used in PCR. The method was immunoSEQ multiplex PCR; TCRdb's version includes in-frame clones alone and lacks a portion of them. The sample shows about 180,000 clones, around three quarters of them seen only once. The CDR3 contains 18 residues. Germline lookup yields CDR1 SGHTA and CDR2 FQGNSA. Losses at the gene ends were 0 bases for V and 5 bases for J; bases not matched to a gene: 12. The gene calls are TRBV7-2 and TRBJ2-5; 10 nucleotides agree with TRBD2. This clonotype was sampled from a man aged 35-49 years in good health and CMV-seronegative. The sample consisted of PBMCs. The chain's CDR3 is CASSLAKYLAGGVETQYF. The CDR3 DNA reads TGTGCCAGCAGCTTAGCGAAATATTTAGCGGGAGGTGTGGAGACCCAGTACTTC.